This TCR beta chain was recovered during a study of shared clonotypes between healthy human individuals. The wider study: Three CD4 naive, three CD4 memory, two CD8 naive and one CD8 memory plate were used per donor. The study, taken as a whole, reports: Researchers sampled only blood; tissue repertoires likely differ.

As for this clone: Its antigen is undetermined. Distinct nucleotide sequences in the sample also encode this CDR3.

Authors' processing steps: ImmunoSEQ yielded junction-only sequences lacking quality scores, so filtering differed. Assay used: immunoSEQ multiplex PCR; TCRdb lists only in-frame clones, some missing. V, J and clone size are those of that table, while D and trimming were read from the DNA. This sample yields about 1.5 million clones, of which 95% to 99% are seen a single time; 0.4% to 0.55% belongs to the top ten. The CDR3 totals 12 residues. V shed 4 bases, J shed 7 bases, and the junction held 1 base outside the gene matches. Looked up from germline, CDR1 is SEHNR and CDR2 is FQNEAQ (reference sequence).

The TCR originated in a man aged 25-45 years in good health. The V gene is TRBV7-9, the J gene TRBJ1-2; TRBD1 matches at 9 bases. The sample was naive CD4+ T cells sorted from blood. Described subset: CD45RA+ positively selected. The DNA for the CDR3 is TGTGCCAGCAGCTCGACAGGGGGTGGCTACACCTTC. Protein sequence: CASSSTGGGYTF.